The 32 T cell receptor beta chains below come from one sample, sequenced in a study of OX40 agonist ivuxolimab in advanced cancers. Sequencing used immunoSEQ multiplex PCR; TCRdb keeps in-frame clones, though not all of them. The data show about 53,000 clones, with 88% seen just once and 1.5% held by the top ten. The source was CD4+ or CD8+ T cells sorted from blood, collected in a trial of the OX40 agonist ivuxolimab. All receptors derive from an adult with an advanced solid tumor such as melanoma, head and neck, liver or kidney cancer.

The chain recombines TRBV11-2 with TRBJ1-4; D is unresolved. This CDR3 is 16 amino acids long. Germline V lookup: CDR1 SGHAT, CDR2 FQNNGV. Trimming removed 5 bases at V and 9 bases at J, with 22 bases between. As DNA, the CDR3 is TGTGCCAGCAGCCCGCGCCTAGACGTACAGAGCCAAAAACTGTTTTTT. Translating it yields CASSPRLDVQSQKLFF.

The chain has TRBV9 and TRBJ2-5; 12 bases match TRBD2. With V trimmed by 1 base and J by 0 bases, 1 base remained unmatched. Germline V CDR1 and CDR2: SGDLS, YYNGEE. The CDR3 loop spans 16 amino acids. The CDR3 DNA sequence: TGTGCCAGCAGCGTAACTAGCGGGAGGTACCAAGAGACCCAGTACTTC. The encoded protein is CASSVTSGRYQETQYF.

This chain joins TRBV5-6 and TRBJ2-3; perhaps TRBD2 as D (6 bases). Germline V gene lookup returns CDR1 SGHDT and CDR2 YYEEEE. V gave up 7 bases and J gave up 1 base, with 19 bases separating them. The CDR3 is 16 residues long. The CDR3 region is CASCPLAGPRTDTQYF. The CDR3 DNA sequence: TGTGCCAGCTGTCCCCTTGCGGGGCCTCGCACAGATACGCAGTATTTT.

This chain uses TRBV30 with TRBJ2-1; D call uncertain. The CDR3 runs 14 residues. The V and J ends lost 2 bases and 0 bases respectively, with 8 bases between them. Germline V gene lookup returns CDR1 GTSNPN and CDR2 SVGIG (reference sequence). The CDR3 region is CAWSHGSSYNEQFF. DNA of the CDR3: TGTGCCTGGAGTCATGGCAGCTCCTACAATGAGCAGTTCTTC.

The J gene is TRBJ2-5, the V gene TRBV19, with D perhaps matching TRBD1 or TRBD2 (6 bases each). The V end was cut by 4 bases, the J end by 5 bases, with 17 bases between. The CDR3 contains 15 residues. Germline CDR1 is LNHDA and CDR2 is SQIVND (reference sequence). CDR3 DNA sequence: TGTGCCAGTAGTAGTGGAGGGGGTCTCCGGGAGACCCAGTACTTC. It translates to CASSSGGGLRETQYF.

V is TRBV19 and J is TRBJ2-7; 12 nucleotides match TRBD1. The CDR3 length is 15 residues. V was clipped by 7 bases and J by 2 bases; unmatched bases: 6. CDR1 and CDR2 (germline): LNHDA, SQIVND (reference sequence). CDR3 coding DNA: TGTGCCAGTAATCCGGGACAGGGGGCAACCTACGAGCAGTACTTC. The encoded protein is CASNPGQGATYEQYF.

The V call is TRBV30, the J call TRBJ1-2; D possibly corresponds to TRBD1 (6 bases). V lost 0 bases to trimming and J lost 6 bases, with 11 bases between them. The CDR3 contains 13 residues. Germline lookup yields CDR1 GTSNPN and CDR2 SVGIG (reference sequence). CDR3 in DNA: TGTGCCTGGAGTGTTACAGGGTTTCATGGCTACACCTTC. Its translation is CAWSVTGFHGYTF.

The J gene is TRBJ2-1, the V gene TRBV6-4; 9 bases are shared with TRBD1. V shed 2 bases, J shed 5 bases, and the junction held 19 bases outside the gene matches. The CDR3 spans 20 residues. CDR1 MRHNA and CDR2 SNTAGT come from the germline V gene. CDR3 DNA sequence: TGTGCCAGCAGTGACGGTTCCGACAGGGGGTTCATCTGCCCGAACAATGAGCAGTTCTTC. This translates into CASSDGSDRGFICPNNEQFF.

This clone counts as medium-sized. The chain uses TRBV28 and TRBJ2-2, with 8 bases fitting TRBD1. Unmatched junction bases numbered 9, after V lost 6 bases and J lost 3 bases. The CDR3 has 16 residues. Germline V gene lookup returns CDR1 MDHEN and CDR2 SYDVKM. The CDR3 region has the DNA TGTGCCAGCAGCTCAGGGGGCCACGGCGACACCGGGGAGCTGTTTTTT. Translating gives CASSSGGHGDTGELFF.

This clone was found once. J is TRBJ1-1 and V is TRBV28, with TRBD1 as a possible D gene (6 bases). The CDR3 is made up of 16 amino acids. The germline gives CDR1 MDHEN, CDR2 SYDVKM. The V end lost 3 bases, the J end lost 0 bases, and 14 bases lay between the germline ends. The CDR3 here is CASSLGSGAMNTEAFF. DNA for the CDR3: TGTGCCAGCAGTTTGGGGTCGGGGGCCATGAACACTGAAGCTTTCTTT. The full variable domain, in which reference TRBV28 and TRBJ1-1 provide the parts outside the CDR3, is DVKVTQSSRYLVKRTGEKVFLECVQDMDHENMFWYRQDPGLGLRLIYFSYDVKMKEKGDIPEGYSVSREKKERFSLILESASTNQTSMYLCASSLGSGAMNTEAFFGQGTRLTVV.

The gene calls are TRBV11-2 and TRBJ1-2; maybe TRBD1 (5 bases). Per the germline V gene, CDR1 is SGHAT and CDR2 is FQNNGV. V lost 1 base and J lost 4, with 13 bases in between. This CDR3 has 15 amino acids. CDR3 in amino acids: CASSLVPRVGYGYTF. The CDR3 coding sequence is TGTGCCAGCAGCTTAGTGCCCAGGGTTGGCTATGGCTACACCTTC.

The rearrangement joins TRBV19 to TRBJ1-2, with D tentatively TRBD1 (5 bases). The CDR3 is made up of 11 amino acids. The V gene's germline CDR1 is LNHDA and CDR2 SQIVND (reference sequence). V lost 7 bases to trimming and J lost 7 bases, with 10 bases between them. The chain's CDR3 is CASTRTGGYTF. The CDR3 DNA reads TGTGCCAGTACCAGAACAGGTGGCTACACCTTC.

The chain joins TRBV30 to TRBJ2-1, with 9 bases that match TRBD2. The length of the CDR3 is 14 residues. With V trimmed by 2 bases and J by 12 bases, 11 bases remained unmatched. CDR1 is GTSNPN and CDR2 is SVGIG in the germline V gene (reference sequence). The CDR3 DNA reads TGTGCCTGGAGTCCCAAATGGACTAGCGCGCTGCAGTTCTTC. Its protein product is CAWSPKWTSALQFF.

This clone showed up just a few times. V is TRBV19 and J is TRBJ2-6, with TRBD1 identical over 7 bases. The CDR3 length is 18 residues. Trimming at V came to 0 bases and at J to 0 bases, leaving 5 bases not matched to a gene. In germline, CDR1 is LNHDA, CDR2 SQIVND (reference sequence). CDR3 nucleotides: TGTGCCAGTAGTATAGATCTGGCAGGGGGCTCTGGGGCCAACGTCCTGACTTTC. Translating gives CASSIDLAGGSGANVLTF.

The chain recombines TRBV2 with TRBJ2-2, with D possibly TRBD1 on 5 matching bases. Germline V CDR1 and CDR2: SNHLY, FYNNEI. Between the trimmed V and J ends, which lost 5 bases and 4 bases, there was a span of 14 bases. The CDR3 loop spans 15 amino acids. This chain's CDR3 is CASSIDSGSTGELFF. The CDR3, as DNA: TGTGCCAGCAGTATCGACAGTGGTAGCACCGGGGAGCTGTTTTTT.

The V and J genes are TRBV30 and TRBJ1-4; no definite D call. The germline V gene encodes CDR1 GTSNPN and CDR2 SVGIG (reference sequence). V gave up 0 bases and J gave up 0 bases, with 8 bases separating them. The CDR3 covers 15 residues. The CDR3 nucleotides read TGTGCCTGGAGTGTACCGGGTGCAACTAATGAAAAACTGTTTTTT. The encoded protein is CAWSVPGATNEKLFF. Filled out from reference TRBV30 and TRBJ1-4, the complete variable domain reads SQTIHQWPATLVQPVGSPLSLECTVEGTSNPNLYWYRQAAGRGLQLLFYSVGIGQISSEVPQNLSASRPQDRQFILSSKKLLLSDSGFYLCAWSVPGATNEKLFFGSGTQLSVL.

This rearrangement joins TRBV5-5 to TRBJ2-7; 8 bases match TRBD2. J lost 2 bases, V lost 0 bases, and 4 bases had no gene match. The germline V gene encodes CDR1 SGHKS and CDR2 YYEKEE (reference sequence). The CDR3 runs 15 residues. For the CDR3, the DNA is TGTGCCAGCAGCTTGGGCGGGGGGCGGACCTACGAGCAGTACTTC. Encoded protein: CASSLGGGRTYEQYF.

The chain has TRBV14 and TRBJ2-1, with TRBD2 identical over 10 bases. CDR3 size: 16 residues. V shed 0 bases and J 6 bases; nucleotides not matched to a gene: 5. Germline CDR1 and CDR2: SGHDN and FVKESK. The CDR3 DNA reads TGTGCCAGCAGCCAAGAACTAGCGGGGATCGGCAATGAGCAGTTCTTC. The encoded protein is CASSQELAGIGNEQFF.

The gene calls are TRBV11-2 and TRBJ2-1, with 12 bases matching TRBD2. The CDR3 runs to 18 residues. With 0 bases clipped from V and 1 base from J, the junction kept 4 bases outside the gene matches. Germline V gene sequence: CDR1 SGHAT, CDR2 FQNNGV. The CDR3 loop is CASSLDRTSGRSYNEQFF. CDR3 bases: TGTGCCAGCAGCTTAGATCGAACTAGCGGGAGGTCCTACAATGAGCAGTTCTTC.

Only one count was recorded for this clone. This rearrangement joins TRBV11-2 to TRBJ2-1, with D hard to call. The V end was cut by 5 bases, the J end by 9 bases, with 8 bases between. This CDR3 contains 11 residues. Germline-derived CDR1 and CDR2 are SGHAT and FQNNGV. In DNA form, the CDR3 reads TGTGCCAGCAGCCGGACGGGTGAGCAGTTCTTC. It translates to CASSRTGEQFF.

The V gene is TRBV7-8, the J gene TRBJ1-5, with D possibly matching TRBD1 (6 bases). Germline CDR1 is SGHVS and CDR2 is FQNEAQ. The germline V and J ends were trimmed by 1 base and 3 bases, with 16 bases remaining between them. This CDR3 is 17 amino acids long. CDR3 protein: CASSLGSAGADNQPQHF. In DNA, the CDR3 is TGTGCCAGCAGCTTAGGTTCGGCAGGGGCGGACAATCAGCCCCAGCATTTT.

The chain is built from TRBV20-1 and TRBJ1-1, with a possible D match to TRBD1 (5 bases). The CDR3 contains 11 residues. Germline V gene lookup returns CDR1 DFQATT and CDR2 SNEGSKA (reference sequence). Trimming stripped 2 bases from V and 11 bases from J, with 12 bases between. As DNA, the CDR3 is TGCAGTGCTAGATCCCGGGGGTGGGCTTTCTTT. It codes for CSARSRGWAFF.

The chain uses TRBV27 and TRBJ1-4, with D perhaps TRBD1 (6 bases). CDR3 size: 14 residues. The V gene's germline CDR1 is MNHEY and CDR2 SMNVEV (reference sequence). With 4 bases removed from V and 7 bases from J, the gap between germline ends came to 13 bases. CDR3 amino acids: CASSSAQGREKLFF. CDR3 DNA sequence: TGTGCCAGCAGTTCGGCCCAGGGGCGTGAAAAACTGTTTTTT.

This clone was recorded only once. The gene calls are TRBV5-6 and TRBJ2-7; tentative D call: TRBD1 (5 bases). The CDR3 contains 12 residues. Trimming shortened V by 4 bases and J by 4 bases, and 9 bases separated the two germline ends. Germline lookup yields CDR1 SGHDT and CDR2 YYEEEE. The CDR3 loop is CASSRDSYEQYF. The DNA for the CDR3 is TGTGCCAGCAGCCGCGACAGTTACGAGCAGTACTTC. The complete variable domain, with remaining parts taken from reference TRBV5-6 and TRBJ2-7, reads DAGVTQSPTHLIKTRGQQVTLRCSPKSGHDTVSWYQQALGQGPQFIFQYYEEEERQRGNFPDRFSGHQFPNYSSELNVNALLLGDSALYLCASSRDSYEQYFGPGTRLTVT.

This clone was counted between two and nine times. CDR3 residues: CASSVGSSNQPQHF. The CDR3 DNA is TGTGCCAGCAGCGTAGGGAGTAGCAATCAGCCCCAGCATTTT. The rearrangement links TRBV9 to TRBJ1-5; unclear D gene. The CDR3 runs to 14 residues. Trimming left V 0 bases short and J 0 bases short, with 4 bases between. Looked up from germline, CDR1 is SGDLS and CDR2 is YYNGEE.

This clone was detected only once. This chain connects TRBV5-6 to TRBJ2-1; D ambiguous. The CDR3 runs 14 residues. Trimming left V 0 bases short and J 9 bases short, with 13 bases between. Germline-derived CDR1 and CDR2 are SGHDT and YYEEEE. The DNA of the CDR3 is TGTGCCAGCAGCTTGGGTCCTCAGTTGGGTGAGCAGTTCTTC. This encodes CASSLGPQLGEQFF.

This chain joins TRBV7-8 and TRBJ2-1; the D gene is possibly TRBD2 (5 bases). This CDR3 contains 16 residues. Per the germline V gene, CDR1 is SGHVS and CDR2 is FQNEAQ. Trimming removed 1 base from V and 6 bases from J, with 16 bases in between. In nucleotides, the CDR3 is TGTGCCAGCAGCTTAGGAGTCGGGAAGCGATTCAATGAGCAGTTCTTC. Translating it yields CASSLGVGKRFNEQFF.

The rearrangement links TRBV6-6 to TRBJ2-7; no clear D gene. V lost 7 bases, J lost 3 bases, and 16 bases lay in between. The length of the CDR3 is 14 residues. Per germline, CDR1 MNHNY and CDR2 SVGAGI (reference sequence). The CDR3 loop is CASTLGQFYYEQYF. CDR3 DNA: TGTGCCAGCACCCTGGGTCAATTCTACTACGAGCAGTACTTC.

The genes are TRBV30 and TRBJ1-4; 7 bases fit TRBD1. The CDR3 is made up of 15 amino acids. In germline, CDR1 is GTSNPN, CDR2 SVGIG (reference sequence). V lost 3 bases to trimming and J lost 4 bases; unmatched junction nucleotides: 8. The CDR3 is CAWRTEQGINEKLFF. CDR3 coding DNA: TGTGCCTGGAGGACAGAACAGGGGATTAATGAAAAACTGTTTTTT.

The chain uses TRBV28 and TRBJ1-1; no reliable D call. The CDR3 sequence is 13 residues long. The germline V gene encodes CDR1 MDHEN and CDR2 SYDVKM. V gave up 6 bases and J gave up 2 bases, with 10 bases separating them. The CDR3: CASRRGINTEAFF. CDR3 DNA: TGTGCCAGCAGGCGGGGAATAAACACTGAAGCTTTCTTT.

This chain links TRBV6-1 with TRBJ1-5; a weak D match, TRBD1 (6 bases). This CDR3 is built from 15 residues. Germline CDR1 and CDR2: MNHNS and SASEGT. Trimming cost V 0 bases and J 2 bases, with 8 bases left between them. This CDR3 reads CASSEAGGGNQPQHF. CDR3 bases: TGTGCCAGCAGTGAAGCCGGGGGCGGCAATCAGCCCCAGCATTTT.

Notes on this clone: One end of the junction varies from germline; a read error may be responsible. The CDR3 coding sequence is TGTGCCAGCAGTGAAGTCACTAGCGGGGATCCTAGGCACTTC. Translation gives CASSEVTSGDPRHF. This chain joins TRBV6-1 and TRBJ2-5; 10 nucleotides line up with TRBD2. Germline assignment: CDR1 MNHNS and CDR2 SASEGT. The CDR3 loop spans 14 amino acids.